Shown below are 28 T cell receptor beta chains from a single sample sequenced in a study of identifying expanded T cells in peripheral blood. Clones were read by immunoSEQ multiplex PCR, and TCRdb kept only the in-frame ones, dropping some. The sample consists of approximately 90,000 clones, 88% of them appearing once. Sequencing input: blood. These receptors all come from a person aged 18 to 75 in good health.

The chain carries TRBV6-6 and TRBJ1-2; 7 bases agree with TRBD1. Germline-derived CDR1 and CDR2 are MNHNY and SVGAGI (reference sequence). Trimming at V came to 2 bases and at J to 3 bases, leaving 6 bases not matched to a gene. This CDR3 spans 15 amino acids. The CDR3 spells CASSYDPTGDYGYTF. The CDR3 nucleotides are TGTGCCAGCAGTTACGACCCTACAGGGGACTATGGCTACACCTTC.

This clone was detected only once. The J gene is TRBJ1-5, the V gene TRBV4-1, with D maybe TRBD1 (5 bases). Germline V gives CDR1 MGHRA, CDR2 YSYEKL. The CDR3 consists of 17 residues. Trimming stripped 6 bases from V and 0 bases from J, with 18 bases between. The CDR3: CASRLTATEISNQPQHF. CDR3 sequence (DNA): TGCGCCAGCAGACTCACTGCGACAGAGATTAGCAATCAGCCCCAGCATTTT.

This chain joins TRBV7-9 and TRBJ2-5; TRBD1 aligns across 8 bases. The germline V gene encodes CDR1 SEHNR and CDR2 FQNEAQ (reference sequence). The V segment lost 4 bases and the J segment 4 bases; nucleotides outside the gene matches: 2. This CDR3 spans 13 amino acids. The CDR3 protein is CASSSTGVETQYF. CDR3 nucleotide sequence: TGTGCCAGCAGCTCGACAGGGGTAGAGACCCAGTACTTC.

V is TRBV19 and J is TRBJ2-7, with D tentatively TRBD1 (6 bases). The CDR3 covers 14 residues. The germline V gene encodes CDR1 LNHDA and CDR2 SQIVND (reference sequence). The ends were cut back, 3 bases at V and 2 bases at J, with 11 bases in the middle. In DNA form, the CDR3 reads TGTGCCAGTAGTATTCCGGACAGTCCCTACGAGCAGTACTTC. As protein: CASSIPDSPYEQYF.

This rearrangement joins TRBV19 to TRBJ1-3; D remains ambiguous. The germline V gene encodes CDR1 LNHDA and CDR2 SQIVND (reference sequence). This CDR3 is built from 12 residues. V lost 3 bases to trimming and J lost 4 bases, with 4 bases between them. The DNA of the CDR3 is TGTGCCAGTAGTATGGAAGGAAACACCATATATTTT. Residues: CASSMEGNTIYF.

This chain uses TRBV9 with TRBJ1-2; 7 bases agree with TRBD1. Germline CDR1 and CDR2: SGDLS and YYNGEE. The CDR3 contains 16 residues. Losses at the gene ends were 0 bases for V and 2 bases for J; bases not matched to a gene: 7. The CDR3 is CASSVDRGDSNYGYTF. The DNA for the CDR3 is TGTGCCAGCAGCGTAGATCGGGGGGACAGCAACTATGGCTACACCTTC. Using reference TRBV9 and TRBJ1-2 for the parts outside the CDR3, the full variable domain is DSGVTQTPKHLITATGQRVTLRCSPRSGDLSVYWYQQSLDQGLQFLIQYYNGEERAKGNILERFSAQQFPDLHSELNLSSLELGDSALYFCASSVDRGDSNYGYTFGSGTRLTVV.

The sample holds one count of this clone. The V gene is TRBV5-3, the J gene TRBJ2-7; 8 positions match TRBD1. TRBV5-3 counts as an open reading frame of uncertain function. The length of the CDR3 is 14 residues. The trim removed 2 bases at V and 5 bases at J, leaving 6 bases unmatched. The CDR3 loop is CARSFIQGENEQYF. The CDR3 region has the DNA TGTGCCAGAAGCTTTATACAGGGGGAGAACGAGCAGTACTTC.

This clone was picked up one time. The chain links TRBV4-3 to TRBJ2-1, with 10 bases fitting TRBD2. The CDR3 is 15 residues long. V shed 5 bases, J shed 4 bases, and the junction held 5 bases outside the gene matches. Germline V gives CDR1 LGHNA, CDR2 YSLEER. The CDR3 region has the DNA TGCGCCAGCAGCAACGAAGCGGGAGGGTACAATGAGCAGTTCTTC. Residues: CASSNEAGGYNEQFF.

The chain is built from TRBV7-2 and TRBJ2-3; 8 bases agree with TRBD2. CDR3 size: 17 residues. CDR1 and CDR2 (germline): SGHTA, FQGNSA. Losses at the gene ends were 5 bases for V and 4 bases for J; bases not matched to a gene: 14. In nucleotides, the CDR3 is TGTGCCAGCAGCATCCGGGGGCCAGCGGGAGCCCCAGATACGCAGTATTTT. Translating it yields CASSIRGPAGAPDTQYF.

This chain connects TRBV19 to TRBJ2-5; 8 bases map to TRBD2. The trim removed 4 bases at V and 5 bases at J, leaving 12 bases unmatched. Germline V gives CDR1 LNHDA, CDR2 SQIVND (reference sequence). CDR3 length equals 16 residues. The CDR3 loop is CASSTLVGGGHETQYF. The CDR3 nucleotides read TGTGCCAGTAGTACGTTAGTGGGCGGGGGGCATGAGACCCAGTACTTC. Variable domain in full (rest from reference TRBV19 and TRBJ2-5): DGGITQSPKYLFRKEGQNVTLSCEQNLNHDAMYWYRQDPGQGLRLIYYSQIVNDFQKGDIAEGYSVSREKKESFPLTVTSAQKNPTAFYLCASSTLVGGGHETQYFGPGTRLLVL.

The chain combines TRBV5-1 with TRBJ2-5; D might be TRBD1 or TRBD2, each matching 5 bases. CDR1 is SGHRS and CDR2 is YFSETQ in the germline V gene. This CDR3 is 13 amino acids long. The V gene lost 4 bases and the J gene lost 4 bases, with 11 bases spanning the gap. Here the CDR3 DNA reads TGCGCCAGCAGCCTAGACAGCGGAGAGACCCAGTACTTC. It translates to CASSLDSGETQYF.

Notes on this clone: The same CDR3 is also encoded by other DNA sequences in this sample. The chain is built from TRBV4-1 and TRBJ1-4; D is uncertain. Trimming stripped 2 bases from V and 8 bases from J, with 6 bases between. The length of the CDR3 is 12 residues. Germline CDR1 and CDR2: MGHRA and YSYEKL. CDR3 sequence reads: CASSQPQEKLFF. CDR3 sequence (DNA): TGCGCCAGCAGCCAACCTCAGGAAAAACTGTTTTTT.

This rearrangement joins TRBV2 to TRBJ1-2, with D possibly being TRBD1 (6 bases). This CDR3 has 13 amino acids. Germline V gene data show CDR1 as SNHLY and CDR2 as FYNNEI. The V end was cut by 4 bases, the J end by 6 bases, with 12 bases between. CDR3 nucleotide sequence: TGTGCCAGCAGTGGCCGGGACATCGATGGCTACACCTTC. Translated: CASSGRDIDGYTF.

The chain joins TRBV5-4 to TRBJ2-1, with 10 bases matching TRBD1. The CDR3 totals 16 residues. The V gene end was trimmed by 4 bases and the J gene end by 8 bases; junction bases not matched to a gene: 12. Germline V gene sequence: CDR1 SGHNT, CDR2 YYREEE (reference sequence). CDR3 bases: TGTGCCAGCAGCCCTGCTCCGGGACAGGGGCGAGATGAGCAGTTCTTC. It specifies CASSPAPGQGRDEQFF.

Only a few counts were recorded for this clone. The rearrangement links TRBV10-1 to TRBJ2-7; D possibly corresponds to TRBD2 (6 bases). The CDR3 extends over 14 amino acids. In germline, CDR1 is WNHNN, CDR2 SYGVQD (reference sequence). Trimming removed 0 bases at V and 3 bases at J, with 9 bases between. The CDR3 region is CASSESEGGYEQYF. CDR3 in DNA: TGCGCCAGCAGTGAGTCCGAGGGAGGCTACGAGCAGTACTTC.

The count of this clone is one. The V gene is TRBV15, the J gene TRBJ1-3, with a possible D match to TRBD1 (5 bases). The germline gives CDR1 LNHNV, CDR2 YYDKDF (reference sequence). This CDR3 is built from 15 residues. The germline V and J ends were trimmed by 3 bases and 4 bases, with 13 bases remaining between them. In nucleotides, the CDR3 is TGTGCCACCAGCAGGGGTTGGGACGCCGGAAACACCATATATTTT. This gives the protein CATSRGWDAGNTIYF.

The rearrangement links TRBV28 to TRBJ1-2; unclear D gene. The CDR3 length is 14 residues. The ends were cut back, 7 bases at V and 3 bases at J, with 15 bases in the middle. Germline V CDR1 and CDR2: MDHEN, SYDVKM. The CDR3 nucleotides are TGTGCCAGCACCGACTTCCTTGGGGACTATGGCTACACCTTC. Its protein product is CASTDFLGDYGYTF.

This clone is termed medium-sized. V gene TRBV29-1 combines with J gene TRBJ1-1; TRBD1 aligns across 12 bases. V was clipped by 6 bases and J by 4 bases; unmatched bases: 0. The V gene's germline CDR1 is SQVTM and CDR2 ANQGSEA. The CDR3 loop spans 12 amino acids. The CDR3, as DNA: TGCAGCGTGGGACAGGGGGCCACTGAAGCTTTCTTT. Translating it yields CSVGQGATEAFF.

The rearrangement uses TRBV13 and TRBJ2-3; tentative D call: TRBD2 (5 bases). The CDR3 sequence is 15 residues long. The V gene lost 0 bases and the J gene lost 0 bases, with 7 bases spanning the gap. In germline, CDR1 is PRHDT, CDR2 FYEKMQ (reference sequence). In DNA, the CDR3 is TGTGCCAGCAGCTTAGGTGAGGGAAGCACAGATACGCAGTATTTT. It is translated as CASSLGEGSTDTQYF.

The chain uses TRBV6-1 and TRBJ2-7, with TRBD1 as a possible D gene (5 bases). Trimming shortened V by 1 base and J by 4 bases, and 17 bases separated the two germline ends. Germline CDR1 MNHNS, CDR2 SASEGT. The CDR3 runs 16 residues. The CDR3 coding sequence is TGTGCCAGCAGTGAAGTTTGGGGCGTGGTGGTATACGAGCAGTACTTC. Residues: CASSEVWGVVVYEQYF.

This chain joins TRBV15 and TRBJ2-3; D not certain. Germline CDR1 is LNHNV and CDR2 is YYDKDF (reference sequence). This CDR3 comprises 14 residues. V shed 0 bases and J shed 2 bases, with 6 bases lying between them. In DNA form, the CDR3 reads TGTGCCACCAGCAGAGACGAGGCCACAGATACGCAGTATTTT. As protein: CATSRDEATDTQYF.

This clone was detected only once. Distinct nucleotide sequences in the sample also encode this CDR3. This chain connects TRBV28 to TRBJ1-1, with no clear D. V was trimmed by 5 bases and J by 8 bases, leaving 9 bases between them. The length of the CDR3 is 11 residues. CDR1 MDHEN and CDR2 SYDVKM come from the germline V gene. The CDR3 sequence: CASSPRVEAFF. CDR3 bases: TGTGCCAGCAGTCCGAGGGTCGAAGCTTTCTTT. The entire variable domain, with the rest obtained from reference TRBV28 and TRBJ1-1, is as follows: DVKVTQSSRYLVKRTGEKVFLECVQDMDHENMFWYRQDPGLGLRLIYFSYDVKMKEKGDIPEGYSVSREKKERFSLILESASTNQTSMYLCASSPRVEAFFGQGTRLTVV.

The chain links TRBV27 to TRBJ2-6; unclear D gene. The CDR3 is 14 amino acids. Trimming left V 2 bases short and J 2 bases short, with 4 bases between. CDR1 and CDR2 from the germline V gene are MNHEY and SMNVEV (reference sequence). The CDR3 here is CASSLEAGANVLTF. The CDR3, as DNA: TGTGCCAGCAGTTTAGAAGCTGGGGCCAACGTCCTGACTTTC.

The chain links TRBV7-9 to TRBJ2-7; D remains unclear. The CDR3 length is 15 residues. CDR1 SEHNR and CDR2 FQNEAQ come from the germline V gene (reference sequence). Trimming removed 6 bases from V and 3 bases from J, with 18 bases in between. CDR3 protein: CASSPSLELNYEQYF. CDR3 sequence (DNA): TGTGCCAGCAGTCCATCGCTAGAATTAAACTACGAGCAGTACTTC.

The chain has TRBV6-4 and TRBJ2-1; D is uncertain. The germline V gene encodes CDR1 MRHNA and CDR2 SNTAGT. V was pared by 0 bases and J by 9 bases, with 12 bases between. The CDR3 spans 14 residues. The CDR3 region has the DNA TGTGCCAGCAGTGACTCTCGAGAGTCGGCTGAGCAGTTCTTC. This gives the protein CASSDSRESAEQFF.

The chain employs TRBV5-1 and TRBJ2-7; D is ambiguous. V was trimmed by 6 bases and J by 3 bases, leaving 7 bases between them. The CDR3 has 11 residues. CDR1 SGHRS and CDR2 YFSETQ come from the germline V gene. The CDR3 bases are TGCGCCAGCACCTCCCTCTACGAGCAGTACTTC. It codes for CASTSLYEQYF. Full variable domain (rest looked up from reference TRBV5-1 and TRBJ2-7): KAGVTQTPRYLIKTRGQQVTLSCSPISGHRSVSWYQQTPGQGLQFLFEYFSETQRNKGNFPGRFSGRQFSNSRSEMNVSTLELGDSALYLCASTSLYEQYFGPGTRLTVT.

This clone was counted only a few times. The V gene is TRBV29-1, the J gene TRBJ2-5, with D possibly being TRBD2 (7 bases). The CDR3 length is 15 residues. Between the trimmed V and J ends, which lost 2 bases and 4 bases, there was a span of 17 bases. Germline lookup yields CDR1 SQVTM and CDR2 ANQGSEA. The CDR3 DNA reads TGCAGCGTTGAATCCAGGGGAGGGACCCGAGAGACCCAGTACTTC. It translates to CSVESRGGTRETQYF.

This chain connects TRBV6-1 to TRBJ2-1; 9 bases line up with TRBD2. The CDR3 covers 15 residues. V was pared by 4 bases and J by 8 bases, with 9 bases of the junction left unmatched. Germline V gives CDR1 MNHNS, CDR2 SASEGT. The chain's CDR3 is CASSGAGGDSDEQFF. Here the CDR3 DNA reads TGTGCCAGCAGTGGAGCGGGGGGTGATTCAGATGAGCAGTTCTTC.